The clone carrying this TCR beta chain was counted between two and nine times. What it recognizes is unknown. This entry belongs to a study of response to subunit inactivated influenza vaccine. General study results and limits: A suggestion made by the authors is that each seasonal influenza vaccination recruits few new T cells.

Germline CDR1 and CDR2: DFQATT and SNEGSKA (reference sequence). V lost 6 bases, J lost 8 bases, and 11 bases lay in between. The CDR3 consists of 11 residues. TCRdb ran MiXCR on the RT-PCR reads and lists one entry per CDR3 protein. Of 530,000 or so distinct CDR3 sequences in the sample, about 25% are singletons; the top ten hold 1.9%. Here the sequenced sample was CD4+ T cells sorted from PBMCs, taken roughly 5 days after vaccination. The J gene is TRBJ2-1, the V gene TRBV20-1, with D possibly TRBD1 on 5 matching bases. The clonotype was recovered from a man aged 45 to 65 who received an inactivated influenza vaccine. DNA of the CDR3: TGCAGTGCCCACCAGGGTTATGAGCAGTTCTTC. It codes for CSAHQGYEQFF.